The next 25 T cell receptor beta chains were all read from a single sample in a study of vaccination and CD4 T cells after COVID-19. TCRdb re-derived calls from the PCR reads in MiXCR, one entry per CDR3 protein. The repertoire includes 20,000 to 25,000 distinct CDR3 sequences, less than 75% of them detected once, and 0.99% sits in the top ten. The starting material was CD4+ T cells from blood, obtained before SARS-CoV-2 vaccination. These receptors were collected from a human donor who had recovered from COVID-19.

This clonotype was seen only once. The V and J genes are TRBV2 and TRBJ2-5; 10 nucleotides align to TRBD1. The CDR3 length is 14 residues. The V gene's germline CDR1 is SNHLY and CDR2 FYNNEI. With 5 bases clipped from V and 4 bases from J, the junction kept 4 bases outside the gene matches. The CDR3 protein is CASSTRTGGETQYF. The CDR3 DNA reads as TGTGCCAGCAGTACCCGGACAGGGGGAGAGACCCAGTACTTC.

V gene TRBV2 combines with J gene TRBJ1-2; perhaps TRBD1 as D (5 bases). This CDR3 has 17 amino acids. V was pared by 1 base and J by 4 bases, with 19 bases between. Germline lookup yields CDR1 SNHLY and CDR2 FYNNEI. CDR3 protein: CASSEVRAGQAGYGYTF. The CDR3 DNA follows: TGTGCCAGCAGTGAAGTCCGGGCGGGGCAGGCGGGCTATGGCTACACCTTC.

The V gene is TRBV7-9, the J gene TRBJ1-6, with D possibly being TRBD1 (5 bases). Per germline, CDR1 SEHNR and CDR2 FQNEAQ (reference sequence). The CDR3 length is 16 residues. V lost 1 base, J lost 1 base, and 8 bases lay in between. The CDR3 coding sequence is TGTGCCAGCAGCTTAGGTCAGGGATCCTATAATTCACCCCTCCACTTT. Amino acids: CASSLGQGSYNSPLHF.

This clonotype was counted a few times. The gene calls are TRBV28 and TRBJ2-7; 9 positions match TRBD2. V was clipped by 4 bases and J by 5 bases; unmatched bases: 18. The CDR3 loop spans 18 amino acids. Germline loops: CDR1 MDHEN, CDR2 SYDVKM. CDR3 sequence: CASSSTISVAGGRHEQYF. CDR3 bases: TGTGCCAGCAGTTCCACCATTTCCGTGGCGGGAGGGAGGCACGAGCAGTACTTC.

This chain uses TRBV2 with TRBJ2-5, with 10 bases lining up with TRBD2. Germline trimming cut 2 bases from V and 5 bases from J; bases unmatched to any gene: 5. Germline V gene lookup returns CDR1 SNHLY and CDR2 FYNNEI. The CDR3 runs to 15 residues. The CDR3 is CASSEKREGRETQYF. The CDR3 DNA follows: TGTGCCAGCAGTGAAAAGCGGGAGGGCCGGGAGACCCAGTACTTC.

V is TRBV7-9 and J is TRBJ2-7; no firm D call. The V end lost 5 bases, the J end lost 4 bases, and 21 bases lay between the germline ends. This CDR3 is 16 amino acids long. Germline V gene data show CDR1 as SEHNR and CDR2 as FQNEAQ (reference sequence). CDR3 bases: TGTGCCAGCAGCCGCTTGGCTGGACCAACAAGTTACGAGCAGTACTTC. It encodes CASSRLAGPTSYEQYF.

The V call is TRBV28, the J call TRBJ1-5; no definite D call. The CDR3 loop spans 13 amino acids. The V and J ends lost 6 bases and 1 base respectively, with 7 bases between them. CDR1 and CDR2 from the germline V gene are MDHEN and SYDVKM. CDR3 in DNA: TGTGCCAGCAGGGGTAGGAGCAATCAGCCCCAGCATTTT. Translated: CASRGRSNQPQHF.

V gene TRBV20-1 combines with J gene TRBJ2-5, with 10 bases that match TRBD1. Looked up from germline, CDR1 is DFQATT and CDR2 is SNEGSKA (reference sequence). This CDR3 spans 14 amino acids. V lost 3 bases to trimming and J lost 5 bases; unmatched junction nucleotides: 6. CDR3 protein: CSARRQGAMETQYF. In DNA form, the CDR3 reads TGCAGTGCTAGGAGACAGGGGGCTATGGAGACCCAGTACTTC.

J is TRBJ2-1 and V is TRBV10-3; 9 bases agree with TRBD1. Trimming removed 8 bases from V and 10 bases from J; junction bases left unmatched: 9. CDR3 size: 13 residues. Germline CDR1 and CDR2: ENHRY and SYGVKD. CDR3 protein: CAIGGRDREEQFF. CDR3 bases: TGTGCCATCGGAGGGCGGGACAGGGAGGAGCAGTTCTTC.

The chain has TRBV20-1 and TRBJ2-1; 14 nucleotides agree with TRBD2. The CDR3 totals 15 residues. V shed 6 bases and J 5 bases; nucleotides not matched to a gene: 6. In germline, CDR1 is DFQATT, CDR2 SNEGSKA (reference sequence). DNA of the CDR3: TGCAGTGCACGGACTAGCGGGAGGTGGGACAATGAGCAGTTCTTC. Translation: CSARTSGRWDNEQFF.

In its sample, this clonotype was seen a few times. V usage is TRBV7-2 and J usage is TRBJ2-5; the D gene is possibly TRBD1 (5 bases). This CDR3 contains 13 residues. Between the trimmed V and J ends, which lost 5 bases and 5 bases, there was a span of 12 bases. Looked up from germline, CDR1 is SGHTA and CDR2 is FQGNSA. This chain's CDR3 is CASSTSPGETQYF. The CDR3 nucleotides are TGTGCCAGCAGCACATCCCCAGGGGAGACCCAGTACTTC.

The rearrangement links TRBV19 to TRBJ2-7, with TRBD1 matching 9 bases. V dropped 2 bases and J dropped 4; count of bases not matched to a gene: 12. CDR1 LNHDA and CDR2 SQIVND come from the germline V gene (reference sequence). The CDR3 sequence is 17 residues long. CDR3 in DNA: TGTGCCAGTAGTATATCGTCCACCGGGACAGGGATTTACGAGCAGTACTTC. It specifies CASSISSTGTGIYEQYF.

The rearrangement links TRBV5-1 to TRBJ2-1, with 11 bases that match TRBD2. CDR1 is SGHRS, CDR2 YFSETQ, per germline. This CDR3 is 15 amino acids long. Trimming took 2 bases from V and 7 from J; bases not matched to a gene: 5. The CDR3 DNA follows: TGCGCCAGCAGCTTCATAGCGGGAGGGCGTAATGAGCAGTTCTTC. Amino acid sequence: CASSFIAGGRNEQFF. Full variable domain (rest looked up from reference TRBV5-1 and TRBJ2-1): KAGVTQTPRYLIKTRGQQVTLSCSPISGHRSVSWYQQTPGQGLQFLFEYFSETQRNKGNFPGRFSGRQFSNSRSEMNVSTLELGDSALYLCASSFIAGGRNEQFFGPGTRLTVL.

The chain couples TRBV20-1 to TRBJ2-3; no clear D. The V end was cut by 3 bases, the J end by 0 bases, with 4 bases between. Germline assignment: CDR1 DFQATT and CDR2 SNEGSKA (reference sequence). This CDR3 region has 12 residues. The CDR3: CSASGSTDTQYF. As DNA, the CDR3 is TGCAGTGCTAGCGGGAGCACAGATACGCAGTATTTT.

The chain combines TRBV4-1 with TRBJ1-2; D might be TRBD1 (5 bases). The CDR3 has 17 residues. Trimming took off 0 bases at V and 2 bases at J, with 16 bases between the two ends. CDR1 is MGHRA, CDR2 YSYEKL, per germline. CDR3 region: CASSQDGDGAINYGYTF. The CDR3 DNA sequence: TGCGCCAGCAGCCAAGACGGGGACGGGGCAATAAACTATGGCTACACCTTC.

This chain uses TRBV27 with TRBJ1-5, with D perhaps matching TRBD1 (6 bases). V gave up 7 bases and J gave up 0 bases, with 16 bases separating them. Germline CDR1 is MNHEY and CDR2 is SMNVEV (reference sequence). This CDR3 region has 16 residues. The CDR3 is CASKPDSLSSNQPQHF. CDR3 DNA sequence: TGTGCCAGCAAACCGGACAGTTTGAGTAGCAATCAGCCCCAGCATTTT.

In its sample, this clonotype was seen a few times. CDR3 DNA sequence: TGCAGTGCTAGCGCCCGGACAGGGACGAACACTGAAGCTTTCTTT. Translating it yields CSASARTGTNTEAFF. The gene calls are TRBV20-1 and TRBJ1-1; 8 nucleotides line up with TRBD1. The CDR3 is 15 residues long. CDR1 and CDR2 from the germline V gene are DFQATT and SNEGSKA (reference sequence). V lost 3 bases to trimming and J lost 1 base; unmatched junction nucleotides: 7.

The chain joins TRBV7-6 to TRBJ1-1; D call uncertain. Deletions cut 3 bases from V and 7 bases from J, with 12 bases between. Germline CDR1 SGHVS, CDR2 FNYEAQ. This CDR3 is built from 13 residues. DNA of the CDR3: TGTGCCAGCAGCTTTCGTGGCAGCGATGAAGCTTTCTTT. Translation: CASSFRGSDEAFF.

On this clonotype itself: A read error may produce the germline difference seen at one junction end. The chain employs TRBV7-9 and TRBJ1-1; D remains unclear. The CDR3 runs to 8 residues. In germline, CDR1 is SEHNR, CDR2 FQNEAQ (reference sequence). The CDR3 region is CASSPSLF. CDR3 nucleotides: TGTGCCAGCAGCCCTTCCCTATTT.

The V and J genes are TRBV6-1 and TRBJ2-3; 14 nucleotides match TRBD2. V shed 9 bases, J shed 2 bases, and the junction held 13 bases outside the gene matches. This CDR3 contains 18 residues. Looked up from germline, CDR1 is MNHNS and CDR2 is SASEGT. The CDR3 reads CASRGGTSGRSFTDTQYF. As DNA, the CDR3 is TGTGCCAGTAGAGGAGGGACTAGCGGGAGATCTTTCACAGATACGCAGTATTTT.

The chain employs TRBV20-1 and TRBJ2-1; TRBD2 might be the D (6 bases). The CDR3 is made up of 12 amino acids. CDR1 DFQATT and CDR2 SNEGSKA come from the germline V gene (reference sequence). Trimming removed 3 bases from V and 9 bases from J, with 12 bases in between. CDR3 DNA sequence: TGCAGTGCTAGGAGCGGGTTTGCTGAGCAGTTCTTC. It codes for CSARSGFAEQFF.

The chain links TRBV5-8 to TRBJ2-3; the D is unclear. There are 15 residues in the CDR3. CDR1 and CDR2 from the germline V gene are SGHTS and YDEGEE. The V end was cut by 0 bases, the J end by 2 bases, with 10 bases between. The CDR3 DNA reads as TGTGCCAGCAGCTTGGGCCGGAACCCCACAGATACGCAGTATTTT. Translated: CASSLGRNPTDTQYF.

In its sample, this clonotype was seen a few times. The rearrangement uses TRBV5-8 and TRBJ1-2; D remains ambiguous. This CDR3 region has 11 residues. Germline lookup yields CDR1 SGHTS and CDR2 YDEGEE. V lost 2 bases and J lost 4, with 3 bases in between. The chain's CDR3 is CASSLAYGYTF. CDR3 bases: TGTGCCAGCAGCTTAGCCTATGGCTACACCTTC.

The chain carries TRBV7-9 and TRBJ1-1; TRBD1 aligns across 7 bases. The V gene end was trimmed by 7 bases and the J gene end by 1 base; junction bases not matched to a gene: 9. CDR1 is SEHNR, CDR2 FQNEAQ, per germline (reference sequence). This CDR3 contains 15 residues. The CDR3 protein is CASIGGRGTNTEAFF. The CDR3 DNA reads as TGTGCCAGCATAGGGGGCAGGGGAACGAACACTGAAGCTTTCTTT. Complete variable domain (other parts from reference TRBV7-9 and TRBJ1-1): DTGVSQNPRHKITKRGQNVTFRCDPISEHNRLYWYRQTLGQGPEFLTYFQNEAQLEKSRLLSDRFSAERPKGSFSTLEIQRTEQGDSAMYLCASIGGRGTNTEAFFGQGTRLTVV.

The chain employs TRBV7-9 and TRBJ1-2; 7 positions match TRBD1. Losses at the gene ends were 5 bases for V and 8 bases for J; bases not matched to a gene: 8. This CDR3 has 13 amino acids. Germline values: CDR1 SEHNR, CDR2 FQNEAQ (reference sequence). The CDR3 here is CASSDDRVGGYTF. The CDR3 coding sequence is TGTGCCAGCAGCGACGACAGGGTAGGCGGCTACACCTTC. Full variable domain (remainder filled in from reference TRBV7-9 and TRBJ1-2): DTGVSQNPRHKITKRGQNVTFRCDPISEHNRLYWYRQTLGQGPEFLTYFQNEAQLEKSRLLSDRFSAERPKGSFSTLEIQRTEQGDSAMYLCASSDDRVGGYTFGSGTRLTVV.